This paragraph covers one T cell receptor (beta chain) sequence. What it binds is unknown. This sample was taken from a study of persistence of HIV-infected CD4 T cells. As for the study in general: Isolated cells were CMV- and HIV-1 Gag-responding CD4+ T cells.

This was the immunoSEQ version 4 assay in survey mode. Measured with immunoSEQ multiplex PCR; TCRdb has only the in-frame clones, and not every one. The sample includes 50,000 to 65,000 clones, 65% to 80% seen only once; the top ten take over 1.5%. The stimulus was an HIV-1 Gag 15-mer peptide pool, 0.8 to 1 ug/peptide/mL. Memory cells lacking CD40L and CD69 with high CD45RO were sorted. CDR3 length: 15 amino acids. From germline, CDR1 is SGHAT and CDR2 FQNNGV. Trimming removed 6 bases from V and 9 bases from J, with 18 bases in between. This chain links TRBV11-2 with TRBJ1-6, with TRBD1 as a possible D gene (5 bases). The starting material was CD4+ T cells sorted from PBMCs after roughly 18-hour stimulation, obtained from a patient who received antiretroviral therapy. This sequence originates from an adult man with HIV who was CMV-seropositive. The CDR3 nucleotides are TGTGCCAGCAGACTCGGGGGTGGCCAAGGTTCACCCCTCCACTTT. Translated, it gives CASRLGGGQGSPLHF.